This is a list of T cell receptor beta chains from one sample in a study of T cells in Graves' hyperthyroidism and ophthalmopathy. TCRdb processed the multiplex PCR reads anew with MiXCR; each CDR3 protein has one entry. Altogether 600,000 to 650,000 distinct CDR3 sequences are present, about 17% being singletons, with the ten largest covering around 4%. Sequencing was carried out using blood. These receptors were obtained from a woman under 40 with Graves' hyperthyroidism. Each CDR3 is given with its conserved first and last residue. The D gene is left open where the match is weak. Only part of the rows carry a size: once, few, many, or a class if the clone is expanded.

d_call	v_call	clone_size	j_call	cdr3_nt	cdr3_aa
NA	TRBV28	once	TRBJ2-7	TGTGCCAGCAGCTACCTCGCTCAGGTCCCCTACGAGCAGTACTTC	CASSYLAQVPYEQYF
NA	TRBV19	few	TRBJ2-7	TGTGCCAGTAGTCCTTCCCTCCTCTTATCCTACGAGCAGTACTTC	CASSPSLLLSYEQYF
TRBD1	TRBV28	many	TRBJ2-2	TGTGCCAGCAGTTTTAGCGGGACAGGGGACACCGGGGAGCTGTTTTTT	CASSFSGTGDTGELFF
TRBD2	TRBV28	NA	TRBJ2-1	TGTGCCAGCAGCCCCTCCACTAGCGGGAGGGTCGCCTACAATGAGCAGTTCTTC	CASSPSTSGRVAYNEQFF
NA	TRBV5-1	many	TRBJ2-1	TGCGCCAGCAGCTTACTAGACAATGAGCAGTTCTTC	CASSLLDNEQFF
TRBD1	TRBV28	NA	TRBJ1-4	TGTGCCAGCCTGGGGACAGGGAATGGAGATGAAAAACTGTTTTTT	CASLGTGNGDEKLFF
TRBD2	TRBV27	NA	TRBJ2-3	TGTGCCAGCAGTTTATCCCCGGGGTTAGCGGGAGTTATTGCATCACAGTATTTT	CASSLSPGLAGVIASQYF
TRBD2	TRBV7-3	NA	TRBJ2-3	TGTGCCAGCAGCTTTACTAGCGGGAGGATGGATACGCAGTATTTT	CASSFTSGRMDTQYF
NA	TRBV29-1	many	TRBJ1-1	TGCAGCGTTGAAGAAGAGAACACTGAAGCTTTCTTT	CSVEEENTEAFF
TRBD1	TRBV11-2	NA	TRBJ2-7	TGTGCCAGCAGCACCCTAAACAGGGGGGAGCAGTACTTC	CASSTLNRGEQYF
TRBD1	TRBV28	many	TRBJ1-2	TGTGCCAGCAGGACCCTCCTGCGGGACAGTAACACCTTC	CASRTLLRDSNTF
NA	TRBV28	few	TRBJ1-5	TGTGCCAGCACCCCAATCACCATCAAGCCCCAGCATTTT	CASTPITIKPQHF
TRBD2	TRBV20-1	NA	TRBJ2-7	TGCAGTGCTTTTCTTATAGCGGGAGTTTTGCCCTACGAGCAGTACTTC	CSAFLIAGVLPYEQYF
NA	TRBV28	few	TRBJ1-1	TGTGCCAGCAGTCCTGGGGGGAATAGTGCTTTCTTT	CASSPGGNSAFF
NA	TRBV2	many	TRBJ2-2	TGTGCCAGCAGTTACGAAAGAAAGAGCACCGGGGAGCTGTTTTTT	CASSYERKSTGELFF
NA	TRBV13	many	TRBJ2-1	TGTGCCAGCAGCTTAGAATCCGCCTACAATGAGCAGTTCTTC	CASSLESAYNEQFF
TRBD2	TRBV19	NA	TRBJ2-1	TGTGCCACCAGTGGACTAGCGGGAGTCTACAATGAGCAGTTCTTC	CATSGLAGVYNEQFF
NA	TRBV20-1	many	TRBJ2-1	TGCAGTGCTAGAGGAGTCAATGAGCAGTTCTTC	CSARGVNEQFF
NA	TRBV11-2	NA	TRBJ2-7	TGTGCCAGCAGCATACAGAAATCCTACGAGCAGTACTTC	CASSIQKSYEQYF
NA	TRBV9	few	TRBJ2-3	TGTGCCAGCAGCGTAACAACCCCCCGTGGCGGAAGCACAGATACGCAGTATTTT	CASSVTTPRGGSTDTQYF
TRBD2	TRBV10-3	many	TRBJ2-1	TGTGCCATCAGTGAGGGGCTAGCGGGAGGGCCAGGGCAGTTCTTC	CAISEGLAGGPGQFF
NA	TRBV24-1	NA	TRBJ2-6	TGTGCCACCGAAGACCGCTCTGGGGCCAACGTCCTGACTTTC	CATEDRSGANVLTF
NA	TRBV19	few	TRBJ1-1	TGTGCCAGTAGTATTGGAGGGAAAGAAGCTTTCTTT	CASSIGGKEAFF
TRBD1	TRBV7-2	few	TRBJ2-6	TGTGCCAGCAGCTTCGGGCAGGGGGCGCCCGGGGCCAACGTCCTGACTTTC	CASSFGQGAPGANVLTF
TRBD2	TRBV10-3	many	TRBJ2-1	TGTGCCATCAGACCCTCCCCGGCGGGAGTTTCCAATGAGCAGTTCTTC	CAIRPSPAGVSNEQFF
TRBD1	TRBV19	many	TRBJ1-5	TGTGCCAGTAGTATAGATGACAGGGGAACCGGCAATCAGCCCCAGCATTTT	CASSIDDRGTGNQPQHF
NA	TRBV3-1	many	TRBJ2-7	TGTGCCAGCAGCCAAGCCCCGGGACCTTCCTACGAGCAGTACTTC	CASSQAPGPSYEQYF
TRBD1	TRBV29-1	NA	TRBJ1-1	TGCAGCGTAACGCGACAGGGGAGTGAAGCTTTCTTT	CSVTRQGSEAFF
TRBD2	TRBV11-3	NA	TRBJ2-1	TGTGCCAGCAGCCAGGGACTAATCTATGAGCAGTTCTTC	CASSQGLIYEQFF
NA	TRBV9	few	TRBJ2-1	TGTGCCAGCAGCGTAGAGGAGGCCGGACTACCCTCCTACAATGAGCAGTTCTTC	CASSVEEAGLPSYNEQFF
NA	TRBV11-2	once	TRBJ2-7	TGTGCCAGCAGCTTTCAGGGGGCTAGCGGTTACGAGCAGTACTTC	CASSFQGASGYEQYF
NA	TRBV5-1	many	TRBJ2-3	TGCGCCAGCAGCCTTCGTGGGACACCGGCCGAACCTAGCACAGATACGCAGTATTTT	CASSLRGTPAEPSTDTQYF
TRBD1	TRBV12-3/TRBV12-4	few	TRBJ2-1	TGTGCCAGCAGTCCACCCCTCGACCGGGACAGGGCCTACAATGAGCAGTTCTTC	CASSPPLDRDRAYNEQFF
NA	TRBV11-2	many	TRBJ2-3	TGTGCCAGCAGCCGTTTGACCGCAGATACGCAGTATTTT	CASSRLTADTQYF
TRBD2	TRBV10-2	NA	TRBJ2-5	TGCGCCAGCAGCCGAGGCGGGGCGGGAGGCCAAGAGACCCAGTACTTC	CASSRGGAGGQETQYF
NA	TRBV5-5	NA	TRBJ2-7	TGTGCCAGCAGCCTCGTCGGGGGCCCGAGGGGTGAGCAGTACTTC	CASSLVGGPRGEQYF
TRBD1	TRBV6-1	many	TRBJ1-2	TGTGCCAGCAGACCCGGGACAGAGGGAGGCTACACCTTC	CASRPGTEGGYTF
TRBD1	TRBV28	many	TRBJ1-4	TGTGCCAGCAGTTCCAGACAGGGACTAGAAAAACTGTTTTTT	CASSSRQGLEKLFF
TRBD1	TRBV18	many	TRBJ2-7	TGTGCCAGCTCACCAGCTAGGGACAGACTCTACGAGCAGTACTTC	CASSPARDRLYEQYF
NA	TRBV28	NA	TRBJ2-2	TGTGCCAGCAGTCTTACTAGCCTCACCGGGGAGCTGTTTTTT	CASSLTSLTGELFF
TRBD1	TRBV19	few	TRBJ2-3	TGTGCCAGTAGTGGACCACAGGGGGCTACGCAGTATTTT	CASSGPQGATQYF
TRBD2	TRBV12-3/TRBV12-4	many	TRBJ2-1	TGTGCCAGCAGTTTTCCAGAGGCTAGCGGGAGCTATGAGCAGTTCTTC	CASSFPEASGSYEQFF
TRBD2	TRBV5-1	few	TRBJ2-1	TGCGCCAGCAGCTTGGGAAGCGGGGGACGGGTTGAGCAGTTCTTC	CASSLGSGGRVEQFF
TRBD1	TRBV24-1	NA	TRBJ2-2	TGTGCCACCAGTGATCTAGGACAGGGTAAAACCGGGGAGCTGTTTTTT	CATSDLGQGKTGELFF
NA	TRBV2	many	TRBJ2-7	TGTGCCAGCTTACGGGGCCAGTCCTACGAGCAGTACTTC	CASLRGQSYEQYF
NA	TRBV27	few	TRBJ1-2	TGTGCCAGCAGTTTAGATGGGCTAGGTAACTATGGCTACACCTTC	CASSLDGLGNYGYTF
NA	TRBV6-2/TRBV6-3	many	TRBJ2-1	TGTGCCAGCACCCACCCGCGTCGCGGGGAGACTGAGCAGTTCTTC	CASTHPRRGETEQFF
NA	TRBV3-2	many	TRBJ1-2	TGTGCCAGCAGCCAAGATAGAGGAGTTGTCTATGGCTACACCTTC	CASSQDRGVVYGYTF
NA	TRBV12-3/TRBV12-4	many	TRBJ2-7	TGTGCCAGCAGTTTAACAGGGCCAACCTACGAGCAGTACTTC	CASSLTGPTYEQYF
NA	TRBV6-1	few	TRBJ2-7	TGTGCCTGCAACGGCTATACCTACGAGCAGTACTTC	CACNGYTYEQYF
NA	TRBV28	NA	TRBJ1-3	TGTGCCAGCAGCCAAGAAGACGCTAGCTCTGGAAACACCATATATTTT	CASSQEDASSGNTIYF
TRBD2	TRBV9	few	TRBJ2-1	TGTGCCAGCAGCGTCGGACTAGCCAATGAGCAGTTCTTC	CASSVGLANEQFF
NA	TRBV28	many	TRBJ1-5	TGTGCCAGCAGTCCCACGGGGGGGGGTAAGCCCCAGCATTTT	CASSPTGGGKPQHF
NA	TRBV10-3	NA	TRBJ2-7	TGTGCCATCAGCGGAAGGGTCCACGAGCAGTACTTC	CAISGRVHEQYF
TRBD1	TRBV11-2	NA	TRBJ2-1	TGTGCCAGCAGCTTATCCGGGACAGGGGGCGAATTCTTC	CASSLSGTGGEFF